This T cell receptor beta chain originates from a study of early T cells in non-severe SARS-CoV-2 infection. Study details: Sequenced bulk RNA came from whole blood that was unsorted, and chains were unpaired. Findings of the study overall: A preference for anti-spike CD8 responses marked VDJdb matching, which missed private and CD4 specificities.

In the library, individual cDNA molecules carried attached unique molecular identifiers. TCRdb reprocessed the 5' RACE reads with MiXCR, giving one entry per CDR3 protein. This sample yields about 80,000 distinct CDR3 sequences, of which over 8.5% are seen a single time; around 4.6% belongs to the top ten. This clonotype was recorded many times. As yet, its antigen is unknown. This CDR3 spans 15 amino acids. The V gene lost 2 bases and the J gene lost 1 base, with 10 bases spanning the gap. Germline CDR1 reads MNHEY; CDR2 reads SMNVEV (reference sequence). Material: whole blood. The rearrangement links TRBV27 to TRBJ2-3; maybe TRBD2 (6 bases). This TCR derives from an adult who was a healthcare worker with PCR-confirmed SARS-CoV-2 infection or an uninfected control (not recorded which). For the CDR3, the DNA is TGTGCCAGCAGTTTACGTAGCGGTGGCACAGATACGCAGTATTTT. Encoded protein: CASSLRSGGTDTQYF.